This note documents a single T cell receptor beta chain sequence. The data were obtained in a study of blood T cells in healthy people across ages. A second PCR of roughly 7 to 11 cycles used a sample-barcoded 5' primer and a J-beta primer mix. Every single cDNA molecule received a tag from a template-switch adaptor with 12 random nucleotides. Via MiXCR, TCRdb re-called the 5' RACE reads, giving one row per CDR3 protein. The repertoire holds about 1.1 million distinct CDR3 sequences, with 35% to 40% as singletons. Trimming pared 5 bases from V and 5 bases from J, leaving 15 bases between. The CDR3 has 14 amino acids. Per the germline V gene, CDR1 is DFQATT and CDR2 is SNEGSKA (reference sequence).

The TCR originated in a man aged 18 to 30 in good health. The sequencing sample was made of blood. The J gene is TRBJ2-2, the V gene TRBV20-1; either TRBD1 or TRBD2 may supply D (5 bases each). Here the CDR3 reads CSAPGRASTGELFF. The CDR3 DNA is TGCAGTGCTCCGGGACGGGCATCGACCGGGGAGCTGTTTTTT.